The 31 T cell receptor beta chains reported below all come from one sample, sequenced in a study of blood T cell repertoires in COVID-19. Profiled with immunoSEQ multiplex PCR; TCRdb holds only in-frame clones, not every one. Of roughly 340,000 clones listed, about nine tenths are singletons. The source material was peripheral blood. These receptors all stem from a woman between 65 and 79 years old with COVID-19, enrolled during active disease.

The rearrangement uses TRBV24-1 and TRBJ1-4, with 10 positions matching TRBD1. Losses at the gene ends were 5 bases for V and 7 bases for J; bases not matched to a gene: 6. This CDR3 contains 15 residues. Germline values: CDR1 KGHDR, CDR2 SFDVKD. The CDR3 DNA reads as TGTGCCACCAGTGCCTGGGACAGGGGTATTGAAAAACTGTTTTTT. It codes for CATSAWDRGIEKLFF.

The V call is TRBV27, the J call TRBJ1-3, with D maybe TRBD1 (6 bases). The V gene lost 6 bases and the J gene lost 0 bases, with 18 bases spanning the gap. The CDR3 has 17 residues. From germline, CDR1 is MNHEY and CDR2 SMNVEV (reference sequence). This chain's CDR3 is CASRTSTGLSSGNTIYF. The CDR3 DNA reads TGTGCCAGCAGAACTTCGACAGGTCTAAGCTCTGGAAACACCATATATTTT.

This sequence joins TRBV7-2 and TRBJ2-7; perhaps TRBD1 as D (6 bases). Per the germline V gene, CDR1 is SGHTA and CDR2 is FQGNSA. The CDR3 extends over 15 amino acids. V lost 2 bases and J lost 4, with 15 bases in between. CDR3 loop: CASSLYSQGQYEQYF. The CDR3, as DNA: TGTGCCAGCAGCTTATATTCACAAGGACAGTACGAGCAGTACTTC.

The chain joins TRBV2 to TRBJ2-1; 8 bases match TRBD2. The V gene's germline CDR1 is SNHLY and CDR2 FYNNEI. This CDR3 has 16 amino acids. Trimming took 6 bases from V and 4 from J; bases not matched to a gene: 11. The CDR3 loop is CASRGAGSGSYNEQFF. CDR3 bases: TGTGCCAGCAGAGGGGCCGGGAGCGGGAGTTACAATGAGCAGTTCTTC.

The chain employs TRBV19 and TRBJ1-5, with D maybe TRBD1 (6 bases). The CDR3 totals 16 residues. Per germline, CDR1 LNHDA and CDR2 SQIVND (reference sequence). Trimming stripped 2 bases from V and 0 bases from J, with 11 bases between. DNA of the CDR3: TGTGCCAGTAGTATAACGGGACAATATAGCAATCAGCCCCAGCATTTT. As protein: CASSITGQYSNQPQHF.

The rearrangement joins TRBV7-2 to TRBJ1-1; possible D gene TRBD1, 6 bases. The CDR3 contains 14 residues. V was pared by 6 bases and J by 8 bases, with 19 bases between. Germline loops: CDR1 SGHTA, CDR2 FQGNSA. CDR3 in DNA: TGTGCCAGCAGTCGAGAAACAGGGTCAGCAGAAGCTTTCTTT. Residues: CASSRETGSAEAFF. Full variable domain (rest looked up from reference TRBV7-2 and TRBJ1-1): GAGVSQSPSNKVTEKGKDVELRCDPISGHTALYWYRQSLGQGLEFLIYFQGNSAPDKSGLPSDRFSAERTGGSVSTLTIQRTQQEDSAVYLCASSRETGSAEAFFGQGTRLTVV.

This clone was detected once. The chain carries TRBV7-3 and TRBJ1-6; no firm D call. The V end lost 1 base, the J end lost 3 bases, and 7 bases lay between the germline ends. The germline V gene has CDR1 SGHTA and CDR2 FQGTGA. The CDR3 has 15 residues. The CDR3 nucleotides are TGTGCCAGCAGCTTAAGCTCTAGCTATAATTCACCCCTCCACTTT. Translated, it gives CASSLSSSYNSPLHF.

The sample holds one count of this clone. The V call is TRBV6-1, the J call TRBJ2-1; 10 nucleotides align to TRBD1. Germline V gives CDR1 MNHNS, CDR2 SASEGT. The CDR3 contains 15 residues. V dropped 1 base and J dropped 8; count of bases not matched to a gene: 5. The CDR3 here is CASSEGGQGRYEQFF. In nucleotides, the CDR3 is TGTGCCAGCAGTGAAGGGGGACAGGGGAGGTATGAGCAGTTCTTC.

V usage is TRBV19 and J usage is TRBJ1-2, with D perhaps TRBD1 (6 bases). Trimming took 6 bases from V and 2 from J, leaving 19 bases between them. CDR1 and CDR2 from the germline V gene are LNHDA and SQIVND (reference sequence). The CDR3 is 16 amino acids. The CDR3 loop reads CASRGGTRRANYGYTF. In DNA form, the CDR3 reads TGTGCCAGTAGGGGGGGGACACGCCGAGCAAACTATGGCTACACCTTC.

This clone was observed a single time. The chain couples TRBV9 to TRBJ1-2; D perhaps matches TRBD1 (5 bases). The CDR3 length is 13 residues. The V end was cut by 5 bases, the J end by 4 bases, with 12 bases between. The germline CDR1 and CDR2 sequences are SGDLS and YYNGEE. CDR3 coding DNA: TGTGCCAGCAGACAAAGGGGCTCCTATGGCTACACCTTC. Its protein is CASRQRGSYGYTF.

In its sample, this clone was seen once. The genes are TRBV12-5 and TRBJ1-1; perhaps TRBD1 as D (6 bases). The germline V gene has CDR1 LGHNT and CDR2 FRNRAP. This CDR3 comprises 19 residues. Trimming removed 0 bases from V and 2 bases from J, with 22 bases in between. CDR3 nucleotide sequence: TGTGCTAGTGGTTTGGTCGTAGGTCCCTCTCCGGGACATAACACTGAAGCTTTCTTT. This translates into CASGLVVGPSPGHNTEAFF.

The genes are TRBV9 and TRBJ2-3, with a possible D match to TRBD1 (6 bases). The germline V and J ends were trimmed by 1 base and 2 bases, with 14 bases remaining between them. The CDR3 has 16 amino acids. The germline V gene has CDR1 SGDLS and CDR2 YYNGEE. Here the CDR3 DNA reads TGTGCCAGCAGCGTACGAGGGGGTATCCCCACAGATACGCAGTATTTT. Translation gives CASSVRGGIPTDTQYF.

The genes are TRBV28 and TRBJ1-6; TRBD1 aligns across 7 bases. V shed 3 bases, J shed 6 bases, and the junction held 8 bases outside the gene matches. The CDR3 is 16 amino acids. Per germline, CDR1 MDHEN and CDR2 SYDVKM. CDR3 sequence (DNA): TGTGCCAGCAGTTTGCGGACAGGTGAGGGTAATTCACCCCTCCACTTT. Translating gives CASSLRTGEGNSPLHF.

The rearrangement uses TRBV7-9 and TRBJ1-1; TRBD1 is a possible D gene (5 bases). Germline CDR1 and CDR2: SEHNR and FQNEAQ (reference sequence). The V gene lost 1 base and the J gene lost 5 bases, with 11 bases spanning the gap. CDR3 size: 14 residues. This CDR3 is CASSLVAGKTEAFF. CDR3 nucleotide sequence: TGTGCCAGCAGCTTAGTGGCAGGGAAGACTGAAGCTTTCTTT.

Only one count was recorded for this clone. The chain carries TRBV9 and TRBJ1-2, with 9 nucleotides matching TRBD1. J gave up 3 bases and V 4 bases, and 10 bases lay outside the gene matches. The germline CDR1 and CDR2 sequences are SGDLS and YYNGEE. This CDR3 spans 16 amino acids. CDR3: CASSLDPTGGHYGYTF. DNA for the CDR3: TGTGCCAGCAGCCTAGACCCCACAGGGGGCCACTATGGCTACACCTTC.

The chain is built from TRBV11-2 and TRBJ2-7; D unresolved. The V end lost 2 bases, the J end lost 3 bases, and 11 bases lay between the germline ends. CDR1 SGHAT and CDR2 FQNNGV come from the germline V gene. CDR3 length: 14 residues. CDR3 sequence: CASSLKNGYYEQYF. In nucleotides, the CDR3 is TGTGCCAGCAGCTTAAAGAACGGGTACTACGAGCAGTACTTC. Filled out from reference TRBV11-2 and TRBJ2-7, the complete variable domain reads EAGVAQSPRYKIIEKRQSVAFWCNPISGHATLYWYQQILGQGPKLLIQFQNNGVVDDSQLPKDRFSAERLKGVDSTLKIQPAKLEDSAVYLCASSLKNGYYEQYFGPGTRLTVT.

This chain uses TRBV5-6 with TRBJ1-2; D call uncertain. The CDR3 consists of 12 residues. Trimming removed 0 bases from V and 4 bases from J, with 4 bases in between. Germline V gives CDR1 SGHDT, CDR2 YYEEEE. For the CDR3, the DNA is TGTGCCAGCAGCTTGGCGGTCTATGGCTACACCTTC. Translated, it gives CASSLAVYGYTF.

The rearrangement joins TRBV19 to TRBJ1-1; D gene uncertain. Germline CDR1 and CDR2: LNHDA and SQIVND (reference sequence). Trimming shortened V by 7 bases and J by 1 base, and 7 bases separated the two germline ends. There are 12 residues in the CDR3. This CDR3 is CASTPGNTEAFF. As DNA, the CDR3 is TGTGCCAGTACCCCCGGGAACACTGAAGCTTTCTTT. The full variable domain, in which reference TRBV19 and TRBJ1-1 provide the parts outside the CDR3, is DGGITQSPKYLFRKEGQNVTLSCEQNLNHDAMYWYRQDPGQGLRLIYYSQIVNDFQKGDIAEGYSVSREKKESFPLTVTSAQKNPTAFYLCASTPGNTEAFFGQGTRLTVV.

Of note for this clone: Additional DNA sequences in this sample encode the identical CDR3. The chain links TRBV11-2 to TRBJ1-1; D may be TRBD1 (5 bases). The ends were cut back, 2 bases at V and 3 bases at J, with 7 bases in the middle. Germline CDR1 is SGHAT and CDR2 is FQNNGV. There are 13 residues in the CDR3. The CDR3 sequence: CASSLTGDTEAFF. The CDR3 region has the DNA TGTGCCAGCAGCTTAACGGGGGACACTGAAGCTTTCTTT.

This chain uses TRBV24-1 with TRBJ2-5, with a weak D call TRBD1 (5 bases). This CDR3 contains 15 residues. Per the germline V gene, CDR1 is KGHDR and CDR2 is SFDVKD. Trimming removed 3 bases from V and 5 bases from J, with 15 bases in between. CDR3 residues: CATSDRGRARETQYF. For the CDR3, the DNA is TGTGCCACCAGTGATCGAGGCAGGGCGAGGGAGACCCAGTACTTC.

CDR3 in DNA: TGTGCCAGCAGCTCCTCGGGGGTAGAGTCCTACGAGCAGTACTTC. It encodes CASSSSGVESYEQYF. This chain uses TRBV11-2 with TRBJ2-7; a possible D gene is TRBD2 (6 bases). The CDR3 is made up of 15 amino acids. Trimming stripped 4 bases from V and 1 base from J, with 14 bases between. Germline-derived CDR1 and CDR2 are SGHAT and FQNNGV.

The chain uses TRBV24-1 and TRBJ2-7; 7 bases agree with TRBD1. Per germline, CDR1 KGHDR and CDR2 SFDVKD. After removal of 4 bases from V and 0 bases from J, the junction contained 5 bases not matched to a gene. CDR3 size: 15 residues. The CDR3 here is CATSDNRDSSYEQYF. Here the CDR3 DNA reads TGTGCCACCAGTGACAACCGGGACAGCTCCTACGAGCAGTACTTC.

The genes are TRBV7-2 and TRBJ2-5; the D gene is possibly TRBD1 (6 bases). V lost 5 bases, J lost 2 bases, and 15 bases lay in between. The germline V gene has CDR1 SGHTA and CDR2 FQGNSA. There are 15 residues in the CDR3. CDR3 loop: CASSVLGTLQETQYF. CDR3 DNA: TGTGCCAGCAGCGTATTGGGGACACTACAAGAGACCCAGTACTTC.

The gene calls are TRBV3-1 (or the pseudogene TRBV3-2) and TRBJ1-2; D may be TRBD1 (6 bases). Per the germline V gene, CDR1 is LGHDT and CDR2 is YNNKEL (reference sequence). This CDR3 is 15 amino acids long. Trimming pared 5 bases from V and 0 bases from J, leaving 13 bases between. CDR3: CASSSLGQPNYGYTF. CDR3 nucleotides: TGTGCCAGCAGCTCACTGGGACAACCTAACTATGGCTACACCTTC.

The CDR3 DNA reads TGTGCCAGCAGCGCCCAGGGGATGAACACTGAAGCTTTCTTT. The encoded protein is CASSAQGMNTEAFF. The chain is built from TRBV7-2 and TRBJ1-1; D may be TRBD1 (6 bases). The ends were cut back, 5 bases at V and 0 bases at J, with 10 bases in the middle. In germline, CDR1 is SGHTA, CDR2 FQGNSA. CDR3 length equals 14 residues.

J is TRBJ1-2 and V is TRBV7-2; the D gene is possibly TRBD1 (5 bases). This CDR3 is built from 14 residues. V dropped 5 bases and J dropped 8 bases, with 18 bases sitting between them. Per germline, CDR1 SGHTA and CDR2 FQGNSA. CDR3 residues: CASSPAGRGEGYTF. The CDR3 DNA reads as TGTGCCAGCAGCCCGGCGGGAAGGGGTGAAGGCTACACCTTC. Variable domain in full (rest from reference TRBV7-2 and TRBJ1-2): GAGVSQSPSNKVTEKGKDVELRCDPISGHTALYWYRQSLGQGLEFLIYFQGNSAPDKSGLPSDRFSAERTGGSVSTLTIQRTQQEDSAVYLCASSPAGRGEGYTFGSGTRLTVV.

The V gene is TRBV5-6, the J gene TRBJ2-7; possible D gene TRBD2, 6 bases. This CDR3 is 16 amino acids long. The germline CDR1 and CDR2 sequences are SGHDT and YYEEEE. Trimming took off 2 bases at V and 6 bases at J, with 21 bases between the two ends. The DNA for the CDR3 is TGTGCCAGCAGCTTCGGGTATGGAGGGGCTTTGGTCGAGCAGTACTTC. The encoded protein is CASSFGYGGALVEQYF.

The chain couples TRBV30 to TRBJ2-1, with 7 bases aligning to TRBD2. Per the germline V gene, CDR1 is GTSNPN and CDR2 is SVGIG (reference sequence). V was pared by 2 bases and J by 5 bases, with 6 bases of the junction left unmatched. The CDR3 runs to 14 residues. CDR3 sequence reads: CAWSLGLGDNEQFF. CDR3 in DNA: TGTGCCTGGAGTCTAGGACTAGGGGACAATGAGCAGTTCTTC.

CDR3 amino acids: CASSSRTGTNYGYTF. The DNA of the CDR3 is TGTGCCAGCAGCTCCAGGACAGGGACTAACTATGGCTACACCTTC. The chain has TRBV9 and TRBJ1-2, with TRBD1 matching over 8 bases. Germline CDR1 SGDLS, CDR2 YYNGEE. Losses at the gene ends were 4 bases for V and 0 bases for J; bases not matched to a gene: 5. The CDR3 has 15 residues.

The chain recombines TRBV30 with TRBJ2-3; D gene uncertain. V lost 2 bases, J lost 5 bases, and 11 bases lay in between. CDR1 GTSNPN and CDR2 SVGIG come from the germline V gene (reference sequence). The length of the CDR3 is 13 residues. CDR3 protein: CAWSLRSGDTQYF. For the CDR3, the DNA is TGTGCCTGGAGTCTCCGCTCGGGAGATACGCAGTATTTT.

This clone showed up just a few times. Here the CDR3 reads CASSLVGSGGSQETQYF. CDR3 bases: TGCGCCAGCAGCTTGGTCGGTAGCGGGGGATCACAAGAGACCCAGTACTTC. The chain combines TRBV5-1 with TRBJ2-5, with 9 bases matching TRBD2. CDR3 length: 17 residues. Germline CDR1 and CDR2: SGHRS and YFSETQ. The J segment lost 2 bases and the V segment lost 0 bases, leaving 8 bases of the junction unmatched.